The rows below give T cell receptor beta chains drawn from one sample of a study of T cell repertoires in cytomegalovirus infection. No cognate antigen is known for these TCRs. One entry per CDR3 protein results from TCRdb running MiXCR on the reads. The sample consists of hundreds of thousands of distinct CDR3 sequences, 30% to 35% of them appearing once. The specimen was cultured PBMCs, collected from culture after CMV antigen stimulation. Receptor source: a human donor in good health (CMV status not recorded). Some clones in this sample may be carry-over from other donors' samples. Each CDR3 is given with its conserved first and last residue. Each record gives: J gene, V gene, D gene, clone size, CDR3 length, CDR3 protein, CDR3 DNA. The D gene is left open where the match is weak. Clone size appears in some rows only: once, few, many, or a class for an expanded clone.

TRBJ2-1,TRBV6-5,TRBD1,few,12,CASSRTGLEQFF,TGTGCCAGCAGCCGGACAGGCTTAGAGCAGTTCTTC
TRBJ2-7,TRBV7-2,-,-,15,CASSPDGLAKYEQYF,TGTGCCAGCAGCCCAGATGGACTGGCCAAATACGAGCAGTACTTC
TRBJ1-3,TRBV12-3/TRBV12-4,-,few,14,CASSLQGLGNTIYF,TGTGCCAGCAGTCTACAGGGTCTTGGAAACACCATATATTTT
TRBJ2-3,TRBV5-4,-,-,15,CASSAQPESTDTQYF,TGTGCCAGCAGCGCTCAGCCGGAGAGCACAGATACGCAGTATTTT
TRBJ2-5,TRBV20-1,-,many,10,CSAIRGTQYF,TGCAGTGCTATTAGGGGGACCCAGTACTTC
TRBJ1-5,TRBV12-3/TRBV12-4,-,-,16,CASSPEGTHGNQPQHF,TGTGCCAGCAGTCCCGAAGGCACACATGGCAATCAGCCCCAGCATTTT
TRBJ2-2,TRBV7-2,-,many,15,CASSLLTSITGELFF,TGTGCCAGCAGCCTCTTAACTAGCATCACCGGGGAGCTGTTTTTT
TRBJ1-5,TRBV12-3/TRBV12-4,-,-,14,CASSFQYGNQPQHF,TGTGCCAGCAGTTTCCAATATGGCAATCAGCCCCAGCATTTT
TRBJ2-3,TRBV5-1,-,-,13,CASSPVGVDTQYF,TGCGCCAGCAGCCCGGTTGGGGTCGATACGCAGTATTTT
TRBJ2-1,TRBV7-9,-,-,13,CASSLANGIEQFF,TGTGCCAGCAGCTTAGCGAATGGGATTGAGCAGTTCTTC
TRBJ2-7,TRBV7-6,TRBD2,once,16,CASRESRVAGAGEQYF,TGTGCCAGCAGGGAGAGTAGAGTAGCGGGAGCAGGTGAGCAGTACTTC
TRBJ1-5,TRBV28,-,few,15,CASTPSTTTNQPQHF,TGTGCCAGCACCCCCTCGACGACTACTAATCAGCCCCAGCATTTT
TRBJ2-1,TRBV7-2,-,-,13,CASSLEPFNEQFF,TGTGCCAGCAGCTTAGAACCATTCAATGAGCAGTTCTTC
TRBJ2-5,TRBV7-9,-,-,14,CASSLDDPQETQYF,TGTGCCAGCAGCTTAGATGACCCTCAAGAGACCCAGTACTTC
TRBJ2-2,TRBV28,TRBD2,-,19,CASSFGLAGALANTGELFF,TGTGCCAGCAGTTTTGGTCTAGCGGGAGCGCTCGCGAACACCGGGGAGCTGTTTTTT
TRBJ1-5,TRBV19,-,-,14,CASSIVDSNQPQHF,TGTGCCAGTAGTATAGTGGACAGCAATCAGCCCCAGCATTTT
TRBJ2-1,TRBV11-3,TRBD2,few,16,CASSLEVSGGGSEQFF,TGTGCCAGCAGCTTAGAGGTTTCGGGGGGGGGAAGTGAGCAGTTCTTC
TRBJ1-2,TRBV6-8,-,-,13,CASTGTLNYGYTF,TGTGCCAGCACTGGGACCCTTAACTATGGCTACACCTTC
TRBJ2-4,TRBV7-2,TRBD2,-,16,CASSRRLAGGWDIQYF,TGTGCCAGCAGCCGCAGACTAGCGGGAGGATGGGACATTCAGTACTTC
TRBJ2-7,TRBV15,TRBD1,-,14,CATSRDRGRYEQYF,TGTGCCACCAGCCGAGACAGGGGGCGGTACGAGCAGTACTTC
TRBJ1-2,TRBV7-2,-,-,14,CASSPRTVRYGYTF,TGTGCCAGCAGTCCCCGGACAGTGAGATATGGCTACACCTTC
TRBJ1-1,TRBV15,TRBD1,few,16,CATSRGLGQGGTEAFF,TGTGCCACCAGCAGAGGCCTCGGACAGGGCGGCACTGAAGCTTTCTTT
TRBJ2-3,TRBV5-1,-,few,14,CASRDGASTDTQYF,TGCGCCAGCAGGGATGGGGCTAGCACAGATACGCAGTATTTT